The 23 T cell receptor beta chains reported below all come from one sample, sequenced in a study of T-cell memory formation after mild COVID-19. TCRdb reprocessed the 5' RACE reads via MiXCR and lists one record per CDR3 protein. This table holds roughly 250,000 distinct CDR3 sequences, about 16% found once. The sequenced sample consisted of PBMCs or a T cell subset sorted from them (not recorded which). The receptors stem from a man aged 18 to 35 who had mild COVID-19 (a few samples of this study predate the infection). Cell type and time point are not known.

The CDR3 here is CASSPGRPSEQYV. CDR3 nucleotides: TGTGCCAGCTCCCCAGGACGGCCTAGCGAGCAGTACGTC. This chain connects TRBV18 to TRBJ2-7; D call uncertain. This CDR3 has 13 residues. The germline CDR1 and CDR2 sequences are KGHSH and LQKENI. The V and J ends lost 6 bases and 6 bases respectively, with 15 bases between them.

In its sample, this clonotype was seen a few times. V is TRBV11-2 and J is TRBJ2-5; unclear D gene. V shed 5 bases and J shed 1 base, with 17 bases lying between them. Per germline, CDR1 SGHAT and CDR2 FQNNGV. The CDR3 is made up of 16 amino acids. For the CDR3, the DNA is TGTGCCAGCAGCCCCTGGACCGGCCGGCTCCAAGAGACCCAGTACTTC. It codes for CASSPWTGRLQETQYF.

The rearrangement links TRBV29-1 to TRBJ2-5; 7 bases map to TRBD2. Germline CDR1 SQVTM, CDR2 ANQGSEA. The CDR3 runs to 10 residues. CDR3 protein: CSTSVETQYF. The DNA of the CDR3 is TGCAGTACTAGCGTGGAGACCCAGTACTTC.

The rearrangement links TRBV3-1 to TRBJ2-1, with 7 bases that match TRBD2. CDR3 size: 13 residues. Germline V gene data show CDR1 as LGHDT and CDR2 as YNNKEL (reference sequence). After removal of 4 bases from V and 7 bases from J, the junction contained 4 bases not matched to a gene. CDR3 bases: TGTGCCAGCAGCCGGACTAGGGGTAATGAGCAGTTCTTC. Its translation is CASSRTRGNEQFF.

This clonotype was seen many times. The chain uses TRBV4-1 and TRBJ1-2; no definite D call. V lost 8 bases and J lost 0, with 22 bases in between. The CDR3 spans 17 residues. Germline V gives CDR1 MGHRA, CDR2 YSYEKL. The CDR3 DNA sequence: TGCGCCAGCGGTCAGACTGAACCCGGGCTGGCTAACTATGGCTACACCTTC. Amino acids: CASGQTEPGLANYGYTF.

V and J are TRBV7-2 and TRBJ1-2, with D hard to call. The CDR3 loop spans 14 amino acids. Germline V lookup: CDR1 SGHTA, CDR2 FQGNSA. V was pared by 1 base and J by 2 bases, with 8 bases between. The CDR3 loop reads CASSLEVANYGYTF. Written as DNA, the CDR3 is TGTGCCAGCAGCTTAGAGGTAGCGAACTATGGCTACACCTTC.

The chain couples TRBV4-1 to TRBJ2-4; tentative D call: TRBD2 (5 bases). Trimming took off 4 bases at V and 8 bases at J, with 24 bases between the two ends. CDR1 MGHRA and CDR2 YSYEKL come from the germline V gene. The CDR3 is made up of 17 amino acids. Here the CDR3 DNA reads TGCGCCAGCAGCCCGCTCGGGATTTCCCTCGTCGGGGACATTCAGTACTTC. Encoded protein: CASSPLGISLVGDIQYF.

In this sample, this clonotype turned up many times. The V and J genes are TRBV18 and TRBJ1-2, with D maybe TRBD1 (5 bases). Germline V gene data show CDR1 as KGHSH and CDR2 as LQKENI. V was shortened by 2 bases and J by 2 bases, with 6 bases between the two germline ends. There are 13 residues in the CDR3. Here the CDR3 reads CASSPGGNYGYTF. CDR3 in DNA: TGTGCCAGCTCACCAGGGGGGAACTATGGCTACACCTTC. Complete variable domain (other parts from reference TRBV18 and TRBJ1-2): NAGVMQNPRHLVRRRGQEARLRCSPMKGHSHVYWYRQLPEEGLKFMVYLQKENIIDESGMPKERFSAEFPKEGPSILRIQQVVRGDSAAYFCASSPGGNYGYTFGSGTRLTVV.

This clonotype has only a few counts. The chain combines TRBV18 with TRBJ2-1, with D unresolved. CDR1 is KGHSH and CDR2 is LQKENI in the germline V gene. V dropped 3 bases and J dropped 6 bases, with 9 bases sitting between them. This CDR3 comprises 13 residues. The CDR3 DNA is TGTGCCAGCTCACCCTCCTGGGTCAATGAGCAGTTCTTC. Its translation is CASSPSWVNEQFF. Variable domain in full (rest from reference TRBV18 and TRBJ2-1): NAGVMQNPRHLVRRRGQEARLRCSPMKGHSHVYWYRQLPEEGLKFMVYLQKENIIDESGMPKERFSAEFPKEGPSILRIQQVVRGDSAAYFCASSPSWVNEQFFGPGTRLTVL.

This clonotype was observed a few times. V gene TRBV5-1 combines with J gene TRBJ2-3; 8 bases map to TRBD1. This CDR3 contains 14 residues. CDR1 and CDR2 from the germline V gene are SGHRS and YFSETQ. V lost 4 bases and J lost 6; bases outside the gene matches: 7. Written as DNA, the CDR3 is TGCGCCAGCAGCCCGGACAGGGCGGGCGATACGCAGTATTTT. As protein: CASSPDRAGDTQYF.

As DNA, the CDR3 is TGCGCCAGCACGACAGGGTTAATCGAGACCCAGTACTTC. This codes for CASTTGLIETQYF. J is TRBJ2-5 and V is TRBV5-1, with TRBD1 matching 7 bases. The CDR3 has 13 residues. With 6 bases clipped from V and 5 bases from J, the junction kept 7 bases outside the gene matches. Germline assignment: CDR1 SGHRS and CDR2 YFSETQ.

The genes are TRBV5-4 and TRBJ2-1, with 8 bases fitting TRBD1. The CDR3 is made up of 13 amino acids. Germline V gene data show CDR1 as SGHNT and CDR2 as YYREEE (reference sequence). V dropped 2 bases and J dropped 9; count of bases not matched to a gene: 4. The CDR3 reads CASSLSGGGEQFF. The CDR3 bases are TGTGCCAGCAGCTTATCAGGGGGCGGTGAGCAGTTCTTC.

In its sample, this clonotype was seen once. The J gene is TRBJ1-2, the V gene TRBV7-2; tentatively, D is TRBD1 (5 bases). Trimming pared 5 bases from V and 4 bases from J, leaving 17 bases between. Germline V gene lookup returns CDR1 SGHTA and CDR2 FQGNSA. This CDR3 spans 15 amino acids. In DNA form, the CDR3 reads TGTGCCAGCAGCCCCACGCAGGGCGGACTCTATGGCTACACCTTC. Translating gives CASSPTQGGLYGYTF.

The V gene is TRBV20-1, the J gene TRBJ2-5; a possible D gene is TRBD1 (6 bases). The length of the CDR3 is 11 residues. The germline CDR1 and CDR2 sequences are DFQATT and SNEGSKA (reference sequence). Deletions cut 7 bases from V and 7 bases from J, with 13 bases between. CDR3 region: CSVGHEGTQYF. Here the CDR3 DNA reads TGCAGTGTGGGACACGAAGGGACCCAGTACTTC.

This chain joins TRBV7-2 and TRBJ2-3; the D gene is possibly TRBD1 (6 bases). CDR1 SGHTA and CDR2 FQGNSA come from the germline V gene. The CDR3 is 14 residues long. Deletions cut 6 bases from V and 9 bases from J, with 19 bases between. The CDR3 protein is CASSKQGKAPTQYF. The DNA for the CDR3 is TGTGCCAGCAGTAAACAGGGAAAGGCGCCAACGCAGTATTTT.

In DNA, the CDR3 is TGTGCCAGCAGCCAATTGGCTAACTTAGGGGGCTACACCTTC. Protein sequence: CASSQLANLGGYTF. V and J are TRBV4-2 and TRBJ1-2; D is unresolved. Trimming removed 2 bases from V and 8 bases from J, with 15 bases in between. The V gene's germline CDR1 is LGHNA and CDR2 YNFKEQ. The CDR3 is made up of 14 amino acids.

This clonotype was detected a few times. The V gene is TRBV5-1, the J gene TRBJ1-1; 8 positions agree with TRBD1. CDR3 length equals 17 residues. Losses at the gene ends were 3 bases for V and 5 bases for J; bases not matched to a gene: 15. Germline CDR1 reads SGHRS; CDR2 reads YFSETQ. CDR3 protein: CASSSRPGGWVNTEAFF. The CDR3 nucleotides read TGCGCCAGCAGCTCGCGTCCAGGGGGCTGGGTTAATACTGAAGCTTTCTTT.

This clonotype was seen many times. V is TRBV5-1 and J is TRBJ2-2; 11 nucleotides align to TRBD2. J was trimmed by 4 bases and V by 3 bases; bases with no gene match: 5. Germline CDR1 is SGHRS and CDR2 is YFSETQ. The CDR3 contains 16 residues. CDR3 residues: CASSSTSGTLTGELFF. In DNA, the CDR3 is TGCGCCAGCAGCTCGACTAGCGGGACCCTCACCGGGGAGCTGTTTTTT. The full variable domain, completed using reference TRBV5-1 and TRBJ2-2, is KAGVTQTPRYLIKTRGQQVTLSCSPISGHRSVSWYQQTPGQGLQFLFEYFSETQRNKGNFPGRFSGRQFSNSRSEMNVSTLELGDSALYLCASSSTSGTLTGELFFGEGSRLTVL.

Only a few counts were recorded for this clonotype. CDR3 nucleotides: TGCGCCAGCACCACCCGTTCATCGGTCCTGAGGGGAAATGAGCAGTTCTTC. It specifies CASTTRSSVLRGNEQFF. V usage is TRBV5-1 and J usage is TRBJ2-1; D may match TRBD1 or TRBD2 (5 bases each). Germline assignment: CDR1 SGHRS and CDR2 YFSETQ. V was pared by 6 bases and J by 7 bases, with 26 bases between. The CDR3 consists of 17 residues.

The chain couples TRBV23-1 to TRBJ2-7; D uncertain. TRBV23-1 is an open reading frame whose function is uncertain. V dropped 2 bases and J dropped 8 bases, with 13 bases sitting between them. The CDR3 is 13 residues long. In nucleotides, the CDR3 is TGCGCCAGCAGTCAAGGGCAGGCCTCGAAGCAGTACGTC. Its translation is CASSQGQASKQYV.

This clonotype has only a few counts. The chain joins TRBV28 to TRBJ2-3; tentatively, D is TRBD1 or TRBD2 (5 bases each). The CDR3 consists of 12 residues. The germline V gene encodes CDR1 MDHEN and CDR2 SYDVKM. V lost 4 bases to trimming and J lost 4 bases, with 6 bases between them. CDR3 in DNA: TGTGCCAGCAGTTGGGGGTCAGATACGCAGTATTTT. It translates to CASSWGSDTQYF.

The rearrangement joins TRBV4-3 to TRBJ1-1, with D tentatively TRBD1 (6 bases). Trimming shortened V by 4 bases and J by 5 bases, and 14 bases separated the two germline ends. The CDR3 contains 14 residues. Germline V CDR1 and CDR2: LGHNA, YSLEER. The CDR3 here is CASSRKQGGTEAFF. CDR3 nucleotide sequence: TGCGCCAGCAGCCGAAAACAGGGAGGGACTGAAGCTTTCTTT.

This clonotype has a handful of counts. The chain combines TRBV5-7 with TRBJ2-2; 9 nucleotides align to TRBD1. TRBV5-7 is an ORF; its function is uncertain. CDR3 length: 17 residues. V lost 5 bases, J lost 3 bases, and 11 bases stayed unmatched. The CDR3 nucleotides read TGTGCCAGCAGACCCACGGGACAGGGCGATGACACCGGGGAGCTGTTTTTT. This encodes CASRPTGQGDDTGELFF.